This T cell receptor (beta chain) was captured by sequencing in a study of T cell clonality in common variable immunodeficiency. Most patients and controls had Caucasian heritage. This clone was observed many times. The antigen remains undetermined. The CDR3 is cut off 3 residues early in the read; its end comes from the germline J gene. Only in-frame clones appear in the TCRdb table, and some are missing; sequencing was by immunoSEQ multiplex PCR. This sample carries 35,000 to 55,000 clones, none of them present only once. General study findings and limits: Compared with healthy controls, CVID subjects showed increased TCRbeta clonality, mostly in about a third. CVID subjects shared fewer TCRbeta clones than healthy controls did. Reportedly, TCR beta sequences from common variable immunodeficiency showed fewer deletions and N-nucleotide insertions.

Germline CDR1 SGHVS, CDR2 FNYEAQ. Deletions cut 0 bases from V and 2 bases from J, with 5 bases between. The CDR3 length is 13 residues. The sequenced sample consisted of peripheral blood mononuclear cells. The chain combines TRBV7-6 with TRBJ2-7; D gene unclear. The clonotype comes from a person aged 18 to 75 in good health. The CDR3 spells CASSLAGAYEQYF. The sequenced part of the CDR3 DNA is TGTGCCAGCAGCTTAGCGGGCGCCTACGAG. The full variable domain, its missing parts supplied by reference TRBV7-6 and TRBJ2-7, is GAGVSQSPRYKVTKRGQDVALRCDPISGHVSLYWYRQALGQGPEFLTYFNYEAQQDKSGLPNDRFSAERPEGSISTLTIQRTEQRDSAMYRCASSLAGAYEQYFGPGTRLTVT.